This T cell receptor (beta chain) is drawn from a study of blood T cell repertoires in COVID-19. Study processing details: Reference gene primer amplification gave nucleated cell count estimates. Sequencing was performed with immunoSEQ multiplex PCR; in TCRdb, only in-frame clones are kept and a portion is missing. V, J and clone size reflect that table, while D and trimming were determined from the DNA. The sample holds approximately 240,000 clones, around 90% seen once. Cohorts were assigned according to the clinical history that participants reported. V lost 6 bases, J lost 4 bases, and 8 bases stayed unmatched. The CDR3 sequence is 15 residues long. CDR1 and CDR2 from the germline V gene are MDHEN and SYDVKM.

The receptor comes from a woman in her 30s with acute COVID-19. The specimen was PBMCs or T cells enriched from blood (not recorded which). V gene TRBV28 combines with J gene TRBJ1-2; 10 bases map to TRBD1. The CDR3 nucleotides read TGTGCCAGCAGCATGGGACAGGGGTTAGGCTATGGCTACACCTTC. Translated, it gives CASSMGQGLGYGYTF.